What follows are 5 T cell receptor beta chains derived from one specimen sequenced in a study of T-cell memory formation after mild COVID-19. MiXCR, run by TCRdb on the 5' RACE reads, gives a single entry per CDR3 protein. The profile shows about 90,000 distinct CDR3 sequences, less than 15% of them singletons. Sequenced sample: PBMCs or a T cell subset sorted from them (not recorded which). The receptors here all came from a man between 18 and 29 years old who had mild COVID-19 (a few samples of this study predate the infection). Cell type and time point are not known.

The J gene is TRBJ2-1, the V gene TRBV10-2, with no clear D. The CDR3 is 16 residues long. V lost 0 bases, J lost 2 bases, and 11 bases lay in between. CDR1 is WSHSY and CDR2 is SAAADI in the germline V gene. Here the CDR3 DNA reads TGCGCCAGCAGTGAGTCGGTTATAGGTGCCTACAATGAGCAGTTCTTC. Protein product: CASSESVIGAYNEQFF.

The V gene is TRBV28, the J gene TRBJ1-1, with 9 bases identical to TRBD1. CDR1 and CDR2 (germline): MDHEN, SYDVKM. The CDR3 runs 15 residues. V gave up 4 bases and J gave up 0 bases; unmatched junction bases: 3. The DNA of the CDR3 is TGTGCCAGCAGTTCCACAGGGGGCGTGAACACTGAAGCTTTCTTT. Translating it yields CASSSTGGVNTEAFF.

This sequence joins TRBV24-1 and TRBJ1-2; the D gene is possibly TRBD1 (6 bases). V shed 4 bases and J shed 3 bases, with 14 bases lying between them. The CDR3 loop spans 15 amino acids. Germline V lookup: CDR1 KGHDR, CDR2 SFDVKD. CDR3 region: CATSEGTQSYYGYTF. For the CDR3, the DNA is TGTGCCACCAGTGAAGGGACACAATCATACTATGGCTACACCTTC.

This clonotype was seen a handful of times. CDR3 bases: TGTGCCAGCGCTCTCCGGGGGGGATTGGGCACCGGGGAGCTGTTTTTT. Amino acids: CASALRGGLGTGELFF. V gene TRBV27 combines with J gene TRBJ2-2; 8 bases fit TRBD2. This CDR3 comprises 16 residues. J lost 4 bases, V lost 8 bases, and 12 bases had no gene match. CDR1 is MNHEY, CDR2 SMNVEV, per germline (reference sequence).

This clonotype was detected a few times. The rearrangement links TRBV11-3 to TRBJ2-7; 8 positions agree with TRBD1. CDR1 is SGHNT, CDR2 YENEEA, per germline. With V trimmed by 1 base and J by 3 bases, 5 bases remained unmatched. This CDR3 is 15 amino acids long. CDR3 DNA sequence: TGTGCCAGCAGCTTAGTTCCAGGGGGCTACTACGAGCAGTACGTC. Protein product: CASSLVPGGYYEQYV.